This T cell receptor beta chain was sequenced for a study of post-analysis software for immune sequencing data (dated by TCRdb to 2013 to 2016). About the study as a whole: Disease courses on record covered relapsing-remitting, secondary progressive and progressive-relapsing multiple sclerosis, though some patients had no subtype annotation. A subset of samples was prepared in parallel using single-end sample barcoding, then pooled and co-amplified after Illumina adapter ligation. The patient repertoires were compared against 11 previously published healthy control repertoires obtained from donors aged about 6 to 28 years. General conclusions and limits of the study: Compared with controls, multiple sclerosis patients had significantly lower normalized Chao1 diversity, a finding suggesting substantial peripheral T-cell clonal expansion. A handful of TRBV segments, including TRBV5-6, TRBV5-1 and TRBV20-1, were significantly more frequent in patients than controls. The multiple sclerosis patient group was slightly younger than the control group. Strong co-clustering of samples prepared in the same batch was shown by direct clustering with F measure, prompting a batch-effect correction.

The library was generated by PCR. The sequencing machine was an Illumina HiSeq 2500. To reduce PCR and sequencing biases, unique molecular identifiers were incorporated into the TCR beta cDNA libraries. Every 1 to 10 million input T cells yielded 500,000 or so cDNA molecules, meaning each molecule approximated one T cell. Patient libraries were prepared and sequenced with the same protocol used for the earlier healthy control dataset. Samples belonging to the same batch were prepared together, multiplexed and sequenced on a shared HiSeq lane. The authors' analysis ran thus. MIGEC handled the raw barcoded reads, throwing out single-read molecular identifier groups before consensus assembly and CDR3 extraction. VDJtools was used for post-analysis of the clonotype tables, with diversity normalized by down-sampling every dataset to the smallest sample size. In repertoire overlap clustering, CDR3 amino acid sequences, but not nucleotide sequences, were matched to correct batch-related cross-sample contamination. In-frame beta chains were kept once TCRdb had trimmed the public reads at Q25 with fastp and called clones with MiXCR. One record per CDR3 amino acid sequence lists the most common genes and DNA. The V and J calls follow TCRdb's processing rather than the paper's. For this sample there are about 560,000 distinct CDR3 sequences; 40% to 50% appear just once. The top ten clonotypes cover around 1.7% of the sample.

CDR1 and CDR2, looked up from the germline V gene (reference sequence), are SEHNR and FQNEAQ. V sheds 8 bases and J sheds 4 bases, leaving 15 bases between their ends. Counted from cysteine to phenylalanine, this CDR3 has 13 amino acids. Of the read, only the CDR3 DNA is kept; its 39 bases are in frame from base 1. Worth noting for this clonotype: Its antigen is not yet known. No clone much larger than this one lies a single base away; base qualities are absent.

TCR beta repertoires were profiled from peripheral blood of approximately 13 young patients with multiple sclerosis to demonstrate the VDJtools post-analysis software. Multiple sclerosis patients were children and adolescents aged roughly 6 to 17 years. Here the chain combines TRBV7-9 and TRBJ2-7; tentative D gene TRBD2, with 6 bases matching. This clonotype originated in a girl aged 10 to 17 with multiple sclerosis. Sequenced: blood. The CDR3: CASGGTDKYEQYF. The DNA is as follows: TGTGCCAGCGGCGGGACCGATAAGTACGAGCAGTACTTC.